Below, 8 T cell receptor beta chains from the same sample are listed, as sequenced in a study of T cells in Graves' hyperthyroidism and ophthalmopathy. There were TCR beta CDR3 regions amplified from RNA transcripts. TCR CDR3 regions were first amplified by RT-PCR with HTBI primers. MiXCR, run by TCRdb on the multiplex PCR reads, gives a single entry per CDR3 protein. Of nearly 750,000 distinct CDR3 sequences in the sample, 35% were seen once. The sample consisted of blood. The receptors here all came from a woman aged 40 to 55 with Graves' hyperthyroidism.

Concerning this clonotype itself: No DNA is shown, since the ends of the CDR3 on it are uncertain; the CDR3 is the one TCRdb lists. The chain recombines TRBV5-1 with TRBJ2-5; the table's TRBD1 call for D was not verified on the DNA. The germline V gene has CDR1 SGHRS and CDR2 YFSETQ. Counting both end residues, the CDR3 totals 16 amino acids. CDR3 in amino acids: CASSFGPGAAQETQYF.

In this sample, this clonotype turned up many times. CDR3 nucleotide sequence: TGCGCCAGCACCTGGTGGAGGGATCAGCCCCAGCATTTT. It is translated as CASTWWRDQPQHF. This chain uses TRBV10-1 with TRBJ1-5; D is uncertain. Germline values: CDR1 WNHNN, CDR2 SYGVQD (reference sequence). This CDR3 region has 13 residues. V shed 7 bases and J shed 5 bases, with 12 bases lying between them.

CDR3 nucleotides: TGTGCCAGCCGACCGTACAGGGACACCGGGGAGCTGTTTTTT. This codes for CASRPYRDTGELFF. The J gene is TRBJ2-2, the V gene TRBV6-1, with D possibly TRBD1 on 6 matching bases. V dropped 8 bases and J dropped 3 bases, with 13 bases sitting between them. Germline V gives CDR1 MNHNS, CDR2 SASEGT. There are 14 residues in the CDR3.

The sample holds a few counts of this clonotype. The chain is built from TRBV6-5 and TRBJ2-6, with 9 bases that match TRBD1. With V trimmed by 6 bases and J by 2 bases, 14 bases remained unmatched. This CDR3 has 19 residues. Germline assignment: CDR1 MNHEY and CDR2 SVGAGI. The CDR3 spells CASRRMDRGHIAGANVLTF. CDR3 bases: TGTGCCAGCAGACGAATGGACAGGGGACACATCGCTGGGGCCAACGTCCTGACTTTC.

The rearrangement joins TRBV6-5 to TRBJ1-1, with TRBD1 as a possible D gene (5 bases). Germline assignment: CDR1 MNHEY and CDR2 SVGAGI. V shed 0 bases and J shed 4 bases, with 12 bases lying between them. This CDR3 is 15 amino acids long. CDR3 sequence reads: CASSYSGGEITEAFF. The CDR3 DNA sequence: TGTGCCAGCAGTTACTCCGGGGGGGAGATCACTGAAGCTTTCTTT.

This chain uses TRBV20-1 with TRBJ1-6; no definite D call. Trimming stripped 0 bases from V and 0 bases from J, with 9 bases between. This CDR3 has 16 residues. Germline V lookup: CDR1 DFQATT, CDR2 SNEGSKA (reference sequence). The CDR3 is CSARDPVNSYNSPLHF. The CDR3 DNA is TGCAGTGCTAGAGATCCCGTCAACTCCTATAATTCACCCCTCCACTTT.

With respect to this clonotype: Given a much more abundant clone one base away, this may be a read error. V and J are TRBV7-2 and TRBJ1-1; tentative D call: TRBD1 (5 bases). Germline V gene sequence: CDR1 SGHTA, CDR2 FQGNSA. The CDR3 covers 13 residues. Trimming took 1 base from V and 7 from J, leaving 10 bases between them. The CDR3 spells CASSLGGANEAFF. The CDR3 DNA is TGTGCCAGCAGCTTAGGGGGCGCGAATGAAGCTTTCTTT.

This clonotype was counted ten times or more. The gene calls are TRBV20-1 and TRBJ2-5, with D perhaps matching TRBD2 (6 bases). The length of the CDR3 is 14 residues. CDR1 and CDR2 from the germline V gene are DFQATT and SNEGSKA (reference sequence). V was shortened by 3 bases and J by 1 base, with 12 bases between the two germline ends. The CDR3 loop reads CSASVTGGQETQYF. The CDR3 DNA follows: TGCAGTGCTAGCGTGACCGGGGGCCAAGAGACCCAGTACTTC.